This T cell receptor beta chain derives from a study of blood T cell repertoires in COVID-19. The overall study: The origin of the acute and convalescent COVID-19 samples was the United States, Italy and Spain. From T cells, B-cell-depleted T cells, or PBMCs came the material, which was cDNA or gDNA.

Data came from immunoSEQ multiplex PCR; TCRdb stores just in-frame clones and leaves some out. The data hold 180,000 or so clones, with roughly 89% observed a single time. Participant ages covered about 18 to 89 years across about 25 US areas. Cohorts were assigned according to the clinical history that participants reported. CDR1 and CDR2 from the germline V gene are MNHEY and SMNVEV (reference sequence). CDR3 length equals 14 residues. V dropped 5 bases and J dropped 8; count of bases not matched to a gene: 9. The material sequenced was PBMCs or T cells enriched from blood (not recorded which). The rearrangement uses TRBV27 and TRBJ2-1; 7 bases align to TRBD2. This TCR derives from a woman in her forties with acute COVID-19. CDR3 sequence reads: CASSRGAGDHEQFF. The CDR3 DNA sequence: TGTGCCAGCAGTCGAGGGGCGGGAGACCATGAGCAGTTCTTC.